A selection of T cell receptor beta chains follows, all from one sample in a study of shared clonotypes between healthy human individuals. TCRdb's table, derived via immunoSEQ multiplex PCR, lists solely in-frame clones and lacks some. The repertoire holds around 1.5 million clones, around 98% seen once, with about 0.4% in the top ten. Sequenced sample: naive CD4+ T cells sorted from blood. These receptors were obtained from a man aged 25-45 years in good health. Each CDR3 is given with its conserved first and last residue. A D gene is named only where the DNA matches it firmly. Clone size is not always given. Where it is, it says once, few, many or a class for expanded clones.

d_call clone_size j_call cdr3_length v_call cdr3_aa cdr3_nt
TRBD2 - TRBJ2-5 16 TRBV18 CASSPPSLAGVETQYF TGTGCCAGCTCACCACCGTCGCTAGCGGGAGTAGAGACCCAGTACTTC
- once TRBJ2-7 14 TRBV4-3 CASSPNFGGYEQYF TGCGCCAGCAGCCCTAACTTCGGCGGGTACGAGCAGTACTTC
TRBD2 - TRBJ2-7 15 TRBV5-1 CASKVTSGSVYEQYF TGCGCCAGCAAGGTAACTAGCGGGTCCGTCTACGAGCAGTACTTC
TRBD2 - TRBJ2-2 16 TRBV23-1 CASSHTRGINTGELFF TGCGCCAGCAGTCATACGCGGGGGATTAACACCGGGGAGCTGTTTTTT
- - TRBJ2-7 15 TRBV28 CASSSIGQLSYEQYF TGTGCCAGCAGTTCGATAGGACAACTCTCCTACGAGCAGTACTTC
- - TRBJ2-3 14 TRBV5-4 CASKLTGRTDTQYF TGTGCCAGCAAACTGACAGGGAGGACAGATACGCAGTATTTT
TRBD2 - TRBJ2-1 11 TRBV20-1 CSGLAGSGQFF TGCAGTGGGCTAGCGGGGAGTGGGCAGTTCTTC
- - TRBJ2-7 14 TRBV5-1 CASSLTVKGYEQYF TGCGCCAGCAGCTTGACGGTAAAGGGCTACGAGCAGTACTTC
- - TRBJ2-2 14 TRBV4-3 CASSQEGYSGELFF TGCGCCAGCAGCCAAGAAGGGTACTCGGGGGAGCTGTTTTTT
- - TRBJ2-7 12 TRBV29-1 CSVTTGYGEQYF TGCAGCGTTACTACAGGGTATGGTGAGCAGTACTTC
TRBD1 - TRBJ1-5 16 TRBV15 CATSGGRDRSVQPQHF TGTGCCACCAGCGGCGGGAGGGACAGAAGCGTTCAGCCCCAGCATTTT
- - TRBJ2-2 16 TRBV2 CASRTGQAGGTGELFF TGTGCCAGCAGGACGGGGCAGGCTGGGGGCACCGGGGAGCTGTTTTTT
- - TRBJ1-2 11 TRBV28 CASSLSYGYTF TGTGCCAGCAGTTTGAGCTATGGCTACACCTTC
- - TRBJ2-1 16 TRBV5-1 CASSLSGTLLNNEQFF TGCGCCAGCAGCTTATCCGGGACATTGTTAAACAATGAGCAGTTCTTC
TRBD2 - TRBJ2-1 16 TRBV6-5 CASSYPPGLASNEQFF TGTGCCAGCAGTTACCCACCCGGACTAGCTAGCAATGAGCAGTTCTTC
TRBD1 - TRBJ1-2 15 TRBV29-1 CSVGNTGQGGYGYTF TGCAGCGTTGGGAATACGGGACAGGGGGGCTATGGCTACACCTTC